The rows below give T cell receptor beta chains drawn from one sample of a study of response to subunit inactivated influenza vaccine. TCRdb redid the calling of the RT-PCR reads with MiXCR, one entry per CDR3 protein. The sample consists of 450,000 to 600,000 distinct CDR3 sequences, approximately 7.7% of them appearing once. The sample consisted of PBMCs from blood, taken roughly 24 months after vaccination. These receptors all stem from a man aged 50 to 69 who received an inactivated influenza vaccine. Each CDR3 is given with its conserved first and last residue. The D gene is left open where the match is weak. Not all rows give a size; the values are once, few, many and, for expanded clones, a class.

D gene	clone size	V gene	J gene	CDR3 protein
-	many	TRBV6-2/TRBV6-3	TRBJ1-2	CASSYSRDMVYGYTF
-	few	TRBV20-1	TRBJ1-1	CSASGDMNTEAFF
TRBD2	-	TRBV5-1	TRBJ2-7	CASKALGTSSYEQYF
-	-	TRBV10-3	TRBJ2-3	CAITSSDTQYF
-	-	TRBV28	TRBJ2-1	CASSTISGPRGNEQFF
TRBD2	-	TRBV12-5	TRBJ2-1	CASATLAAGSSYNEQFF
TRBD2	few	TRBV7-2	TRBJ2-1	CASSLELAGLGNEQFF
-	-	TRBV29-1	TRBJ2-3	CSVVKGRAADTQYF
-	few	TRBV4-3	TRBJ2-2	CASSQVGFLSRTGELFF
-	-	TRBV5-1	TRBJ2-3	CASSLRRASTDTQYF
TRBD2	-	TRBV7-2	TRBJ2-5	CASSLDRSSGRETQYF
-	few	TRBV29-1	TRBJ2-1	CSVESGSAYNEQFF
TRBD1	many	TRBV7-9	TRBJ2-7	CASSAGQGFGEQYF
TRBD1	few	TRBV20-1	TRBJ1-5	CSAPGQGSVGNQPQHF
-	-	TRBV3-1	TRBJ2-3	CASSHSYTDTQYF
-	-	TRBV6-5	TRBJ1-5	CASSYYGEGQPQHF
TRBD2	many	TRBV20-1	TRBJ2-7	CSARDTRLAVGYEQYF
-	many	TRBV12-3/TRBV12-4	TRBJ1-5	CASSLGQPQHF
TRBD1	-	TRBV5-1	TRBJ2-2	CASSLGPPGTGGTGELFF
-	few	TRBV24-1	TRBJ1-2	CATSDLGRMYGYTF
TRBD1	few	TRBV20-1	TRBJ1-2	CSAPRTGLSNYGYTF
TRBD1	few	TRBV7-2	TRBJ1-5	CASSFGGGRLAQPQHF
-	many	TRBV30	TRBJ2-2	CAWSVTVGELFF
-	few	TRBV6-2/TRBV6-3	TRBJ2-7	CASSPRDGAYEQYF
-	few	TRBV7-8	TRBJ1-5	CASSRQRGNQPQHF
-	many	TRBV7-9	TRBJ2-3	CASSSSVVASTDTQYF
-	few	TRBV5-5	TRBJ2-6	CASSPTGSSGANVLTF
TRBD2	-	TRBV11-2	TRBJ2-7	CASSLDAALAGGYEQYF
TRBD2	many	TRBV5-1	TRBJ2-2	CASSSEGGRLAGVIVELFF